This T cell receptor beta chain stems from a study of shared clonotypes between healthy human individuals. Germline V gene data show CDR1 as SGHTA and CDR2 as FQGTGA. Germline trimming cut 4 bases from V and 6 bases from J; bases unmatched to any gene: 3. The CDR3 totals 15 residues. Findings and caveats of the study: Around 5% of naive CD4 clonotypes were common to several donors.

All donors were healthy HIV-negative adults lacking recent acute infections or vaccinations. Every one of the donors was a Caucasian adult that lived in Nashville, Tennessee. Remarks on this clone: Its antigen is still unknown. Other DNA variants within this sample encode the same CDR3.

Assay used: immunoSEQ multiplex PCR; TCRdb lists only in-frame clones, some missing. The table has roughly 2,500,000 clones, 80% to 95% seen once. This clonotype was sampled from a man younger than 30 in good health. Some clones in this sample may be carry-over from other donors' samples. Sequences were obtained from naive CD4+ T cells from PBMCs. The subset here: CD45RA+ positively selected. J is TRBJ2-1 and V is TRBV7-3; TRBD2 aligns across 13 bases. CDR3 region: CASSSGTSGINEQFF. The CDR3 nucleotides are TGTGCCAGCAGCTCCGGGACTAGCGGGATCAATGAGCAGTTCTTC. The variable domain in full, completed from reference TRBV7-3 and TRBJ2-1, reads GAGVSQTPSNKVTEKGKYVELRCDPISGHTALYWYRQSLGQGPEFLIYFQGTGAADDSGLPNDRFFAVRPEGSVSTLKIQRTERGDSAVYLCASSSGTSGINEQFFGPGTRLTVL.